The sequence of this TCR beta chain was determined in a study of blood T cell repertoires in COVID-19. The data were produced by immunoSEQ multiplex PCR, yet TCRdb's version contains in-frame clones alone and is incomplete. In the table there are about 35,000 clones, 87% of which are singletons. The V gene lost 3 bases and the J gene lost 5 bases, with 7 bases spanning the gap. CDR1 and CDR2 (germline): KGHDR, SFDVKD. The CDR3 spans 13 residues. Sequencing input: peripheral blood. J is TRBJ1-5 and V is TRBV24-1; D not certain. The receptor was isolated from a human donor in a cohort sampled during active COVID-19. The CDR3 reads CATSDHSYQPQHF. The CDR3 nucleotides read TGTGCCACCAGTGATCACAGCTATCAGCCCCAGCATTTT.